This TCR beta chain was captured in a study of human T cells and chemical hapten exposure. Library preparation tagged each individual cDNA molecule with a unique molecular identifier. One entry per CDR3 protein, called by TCRdb with MiXCR from the RACE reads. The repertoire consists of 300,000 to 400,000 distinct CDR3 sequences, with 5.5% to 8% occurring once and the leading ten covering approximately 8%. The CDR3 is 12 amino acids. With 5 bases removed from V and 8 bases from J, the gap between germline ends came to 12 bases. Germline-derived CDR1 and CDR2 are MNHEY and SVGAGI. Comments on this clonotype: Antigen: not known. A read error is possible here, since a much larger clone lies one base away.

Sample time point: patch test 1, 2 weeks after DPC sensitization. Noted treatment: therapeutic diphenylcyclopropenone sensitization with weekly scalp DPC. It was from unfractionated whole blood that total RNA was extracted. Regarding the study as a whole: The number of TCRs above 1 in 1000 frequency did not change after DPC sensitization.

This sequence originates from a woman aged 18 to 35 with alopecia areata. Some clones in this sample may be carry-over from other donors' samples. This chain joins TRBV6-5 and TRBJ2-5; D remains unclear. The specimen comprised whole blood, sampled in connection with sensitization to the hapten diphenylcyclopropenone (DPC). The chain's CDR3 is CASSQSAGTQYF. CDR3 nucleotide sequence: TGTGCCAGCAGTCAGAGTGCCGGCACCCAGTACTTC.